This T cell receptor (beta chain) derives from a study of metastatic and nonmetastatic thyroid tumors. This clone counts as medium-sized. Thyroid surgery was preceded by no treatment in any patient. MiXCR re-clonotyped the PCR reads for TCRdb. This sample has several thousand clones; over 2.5% occur once, and the top ten carry approximately 15%. Trimming stripped 6 bases from V and 1 base from J, with 9 bases between. The CDR3 extends over 13 amino acids. This chain links TRBV12-3 or TRBV12-4 with TRBJ1-1; D not resolved. The sequencing input was tumor tissue. The sequence was obtained from a female donor with papillary thyroid cancer or a benign thyroid nodule (not recorded which). Some clones in this sample may be carry-over from other donors' samples. The CDR3 sequence is CASRSTGNTEAFF. In DNA form, the CDR3 reads TGTGCCAGCAGGAGTACCGGGAACACTGAAGCTTTCTTT.